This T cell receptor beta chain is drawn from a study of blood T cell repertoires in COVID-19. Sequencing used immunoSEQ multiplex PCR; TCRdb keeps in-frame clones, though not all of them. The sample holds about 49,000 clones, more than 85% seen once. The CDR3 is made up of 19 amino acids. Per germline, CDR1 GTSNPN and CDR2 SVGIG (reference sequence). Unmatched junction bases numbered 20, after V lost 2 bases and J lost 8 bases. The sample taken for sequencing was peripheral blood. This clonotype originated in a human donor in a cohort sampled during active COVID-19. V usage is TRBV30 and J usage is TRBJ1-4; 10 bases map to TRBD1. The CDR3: CAWSSGRRFRDRGEEKLFF. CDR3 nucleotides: TGTGCCTGGAGTTCCGGAAGGAGATTCCGGGACAGGGGAGAAGAAAAACTGTTTTTT.